What follows are 17 T cell receptor beta chains derived from one specimen sequenced in a study of OX40 agonist ivuxolimab in advanced cancers. Only in-frame clones appear in the TCRdb table, and some are missing; sequencing was by immunoSEQ multiplex PCR. Among tens of thousands of clones listed, 65% to 80% were seen once. Here the sequenced sample was CD4+ or CD8+ T cells sorted from blood, taken in a trial of the OX40 agonist ivuxolimab. These receptor sequences come from an adult with an advanced solid tumor such as melanoma, head and neck, liver or kidney cancer.

The rearrangement joins TRBV6-6 to TRBJ2-7; D might be TRBD1 or TRBD2, each matching 5 bases. V lost 10 bases and J 2 bases, leaving 9 bases between the germline ends. The V gene's germline CDR1 is MNHNY and CDR2 SVGAGI (reference sequence). The CDR3 contains 11 residues. The CDR3 is CATRGPYEQYF. In DNA form, the CDR3 reads TGTGCCACCCGGGGCCCCTACGAGCAGTACTTC.

With respect to this clone: Other DNA sequences within the sample encode an identical CDR3. The V gene is TRBV7-2, the J gene TRBJ2-5; D uncertain. The germline V gene has CDR1 SGHTA and CDR2 FQGNSA. The CDR3 runs 11 residues. V was clipped by 5 bases and J by 4 bases, with 5 bases between them. The CDR3 region is CASSPRETQYF. DNA for the CDR3: TGTGCCAGCAGCCCCAGAGAGACCCAGTACTTC.

The chain joins TRBV28 to TRBJ1-5; 12 bases align to TRBD1. This CDR3 contains 19 residues. J was trimmed by 1 base and V by 7 bases; bases with no gene match: 14. Germline V gene lookup returns CDR1 MDHEN and CDR2 SYDVKM. The CDR3 protein is CASIQVLGQGAPSNQPQHF. Written as DNA, the CDR3 is TGTGCCAGCATCCAAGTCCTGGGACAGGGGGCGCCGAGCAATCAGCCCCAGCATTTT.

The chain has TRBV10-1 and TRBJ2-3, with TRBD1 matching over 9 bases. Per the germline V gene, CDR1 is WNHNN and CDR2 is SYGVQD (reference sequence). The CDR3 length is 15 residues. V gave up 3 bases and J gave up 1 base; unmatched junction bases: 2. The CDR3 nucleotides read TGCGCCAGCAGTGACCGGACAGGGGGCACAGATACGCAGTATTTT. Residues: CASSDRTGGTDTQYF.

This clone was seen a few times. This rearrangement joins TRBV27 to TRBJ1-1; TRBD1 aligns across 12 bases. J was trimmed by 0 bases and V by 0 bases; bases with no gene match: 11. The CDR3 runs 20 residues. Germline V CDR1 and CDR2: MNHEY, SMNVEV (reference sequence). The chain's CDR3 is CASSLSRGGTGGALNTEAFF. The CDR3 DNA sequence: TGTGCCAGCAGTTTATCTAGGGGGGGGACAGGGGGCGCTTTGAACACTGAAGCTTTCTTT.

The chain couples TRBV6-5 to TRBJ2-7; D is possibly TRBD2 (5 bases). CDR3 size: 14 residues. V was pared by 0 bases and J by 2 bases, with 8 bases between. Germline V gene data show CDR1 as MNHEY and CDR2 as SVGAGI. CDR3 sequence: CASSYSTSPYEQYF. DNA of the CDR3: TGTGCCAGCAGTTACTCCACTAGTCCCTACGAGCAGTACTTC.

The chain has TRBV4-1 and TRBJ2-1, with 7 nucleotides matching TRBD2. This CDR3 has 15 residues. The V gene end was trimmed by 1 base and the J gene end by 4 bases; junction bases not matched to a gene: 4. Looked up from germline, CDR1 is MGHRA and CDR2 is YSYEKL. The CDR3 spells CASSQVLAEYNEQFF. As DNA, the CDR3 is TGCGCCAGCAGCCAAGTTCTAGCGGAATACAATGAGCAGTTCTTC.

This clone appeared once. The chain couples TRBV5-1 to TRBJ2-1; 12 bases match TRBD2. CDR1 and CDR2 from the germline V gene are SGHRS and YFSETQ. Trimming cost V 1 base and J 7 bases; bases outside gene matches: 6. This CDR3 has 16 amino acids. This CDR3 reads CASSLPSGGALNEQFF. The CDR3 DNA follows: TGCGCCAGCAGCTTGCCTAGCGGGGGGGCTCTGAATGAGCAGTTCTTC.

This chain connects TRBV11-2 to TRBJ1-2, with a possible D match to TRBD1 (6 bases). The CDR3 spans 15 residues. Trimming removed 0 bases from V and 4 bases from J, with 12 bases in between. Germline V lookup: CDR1 SGHAT, CDR2 FQNNGV. The CDR3 sequence: CASSLDLDRTYGYTF. The CDR3 coding sequence is TGTGCCAGCAGCTTAGATTTAGACAGGACCTATGGCTACACCTTC.

There are a few counts of this clone. The junction departs from germline at one end; a sequencing error may be responsible. This chain connects TRBV6-5 to TRBJ1-6; D gene ambiguous. There are 13 residues in the CDR3. Germline V gives CDR1 MNHEY, CDR2 SVGAGI. The CDR3, as DNA: TGTGCCAGCAGTTATGACGGGGATTCATCCCTCCACTTT. Its protein product is CASSYDGDSSLHF.

This clone occurred a few times. The genes are TRBV9 and TRBJ2-5, with 7 bases lining up with TRBD2. The V gene's germline CDR1 is SGDLS and CDR2 YYNGEE. J gave up 4 bases and V 4 bases, and 7 bases lay outside the gene matches. The CDR3 spans 14 residues. The CDR3 DNA sequence: TGTGCCAGCAGCCCGGGAGGATTCGGAGAGACCCAGTACTTC. It specifies CASSPGGFGETQYF.

The chain has TRBV5-1 and TRBJ2-5, with TRBD1 matching over 10 bases. This CDR3 region has 14 residues. With 5 bases clipped from V and 11 bases from J, the junction kept 12 bases outside the gene matches. The germline V gene encodes CDR1 SGHRS and CDR2 YFSETQ. CDR3: CASRLDRGRDKQYF. CDR3 nucleotides: TGCGCCAGCAGACTCGACAGGGGGCGGGATAAGCAGTACTTC.

The J gene is TRBJ2-5, the V gene TRBV28; 7 bases match TRBD2. The CDR3 runs 14 residues. Germline V gene lookup returns CDR1 MDHEN and CDR2 SYDVKM. V shed 6 bases, J shed 1 base, and the junction held 5 bases outside the gene matches. The CDR3 DNA follows: TGTGCCAGCAGGGCCTGGGGGGGCCAAGAGACCCAGTACTTC. The encoded protein is CASRAWGGQETQYF.

This clone was found once. The chain links TRBV5-1 to TRBJ2-6; 13 bases fit TRBD2. The ends lost 7 bases at V and 4 bases at J; junction bases unmatched: 11. This CDR3 region has 18 residues. Germline V gene data show CDR1 as SGHRS and CDR2 as YFSETQ. The CDR3 DNA reads TGCGCCAGCGTAAAGACTAGCGGGGGGCCGTCCGGGGCCAACGTCCTGACTTTC. The encoded protein is CASVKTSGGPSGANVLTF.

This rearrangement joins TRBV5-1 to TRBJ1-1, with D uncertain. V was trimmed by 1 base and J by 1 base, leaving 8 bases between them. Germline lookup yields CDR1 SGHRS and CDR2 YFSETQ. This CDR3 spans 14 amino acids. The CDR3 is CASSLSVTNTEAFF. The CDR3 region has the DNA TGCGCCAGCAGCTTGTCGGTGACGAACACTGAAGCTTTCTTT.

This chain joins TRBV7-9 and TRBJ2-7; D ambiguous. The CDR3 spans 12 residues. Trimming took 3 bases from V and 6 from J, leaving 9 bases between them. CDR1 is SEHNR, CDR2 FQNEAQ, per germline (reference sequence). CDR3 amino acids: CASSFDFSEQYF. The DNA of the CDR3 is TGTGCCAGCAGCTTCGATTTTAGCGAGCAGTACTTC.

This sequence joins TRBV5-6 and TRBJ2-7; a possible D gene is TRBD1 (5 bases). With 2 bases removed from V and 2 bases from J, the gap between germline ends came to 14 bases. The CDR3 is 15 amino acids. Germline V lookup: CDR1 SGHDT, CDR2 YYEEEE. CDR3 sequence (DNA): TGTGCCAGCAGCTTATTCGTGGGGCGAACCTACGAGCAGTACTTC. Protein product: CASSLFVGRTYEQYF.